This TCR beta chain derives from a study of shared clonotypes between healthy human individuals. Points from the study as a whole: Larger estimated richness was generally seen in naive subsets than in memory subsets. Generation of non-shared clonotypes was less probable than generation of clonotypes shared by all four donors. A few donors had 5% to 6.5% of their naive CD4 clonotypes in common.

Germline values: CDR1 SGHTA, CDR2 FQGNSA. The germline V and J ends were trimmed by 7 bases and 0 bases, with 12 bases remaining between them. The CDR3 has 14 amino acids. TCRdb keeps only in-frame clones here, not all; method: immunoSEQ multiplex PCR. The repertoire holds a few million clones, with nearly 97% as singletons. On this clone: Its antigen remains unidentified.

The sequencing sample was made of naive CD4+ T cells sorted from blood. Documented subset: CD45RA+ positively selected. The clonotype comes from a man aged 18 to 35 in good health. The chain couples TRBV7-2 to TRBJ1-1; D is uncertain. This CDR3 reads CASKDSILNTEAFF. The CDR3 DNA reads TGTGCCAGCAAGGACTCGATTTTGAACACTGAAGCTTTCTTT.